What follows describes a single TCR beta chain. This clone has only a few counts. Which antigen it targets is not known. No much larger clone exists at a distance of one base, and base qualities are not known. The junction shows trimming of 4 bases on V and 6 bases on J, and the gene matches do not reach 4 bases of it. The CDR3 numbers 13 residues from cysteine through phenylalanine. Of the read, only the CDR3 DNA is kept; its 39 bases are in frame from base 1. The CDR1 and CDR2 encoded by the germline V gene are SGHDT and YYEEEE. Enrolling through a virtual design, the prospective study's participants ranged in age from roughly 18 to 95 years and lived across more than 20 United States geographic areas. In the prospective study, cohorts were assigned on the basis of participant-reported clinical history obtained from a screening survey and a study questionnaire. ImmuneRACE Cohort 3 recovered participants were defined by two consecutive negative NP/OP PCR tests, healthcare professional clearance, or symptom resolution. In the prospective study, whole blood, serum and a nasopharyngeal or oropharyngeal swab were collected from each participant by mobile phlebotomists. Prospective study participants could optionally give additional blood draws and questionnaires over an approximately two-month period. Blood samples from the prospective study were shipped frozen or at room temperature prior to DNA extraction.

The entry originates in a study of blood T cell repertoires in COVID-19 (TCRdb year 2020). Regarding the study in general: Collaborator samples came from the United States, Italy and Spain and covered acute and convalescent phases of COVID-19. The prospective study material was composed of cDNA or gDNA derived from T cells, B-cell-depleted T cells, or PBMCs. Where available, HLA class I and class II types were obtained from metadata supplied by the sample provider rather than from assay-based typing. The sample metadata nearly always contained a de-identified subject ID, COVID-19 status, age in years and sex. The dataset comprised deeply sampled blood TCRbeta repertoires from subjects exposed to, actively infected with, or recovered from COVID-19. The repertoires were released in a freely available public database meant as a resource for research on the immune response to SARS-CoV-2. The samples were drawn from two sources: the first 160 participants of the ongoing ImmuneRACE study, and 1,000 to 1,500 subjects contributed by 6 global collaborators. Study-level results and caveats: The quantity of clinical and demographic metadata differed by source and by participant and was supplied without curation.

The immunoSEQ Assay, a bias-controlled multiplex PCR, was used to amplify TCRbeta CDR3 regions from genomic DNA. In the source study's methods: The number of nucleated cells in each sample was estimated from the amplification of reference gene primers within the assay. Sequence reads were collapsed and filtered to measure the absolute abundance of every unique TCRbeta CDR3 rearrangement. Productive Simpson clonality was computed per sample as the square root of Simpson's diversity index over productive rearrangements. TCRdb took over this immuneACCESS table, retaining in-frame rearrangements with V and J assigned. Such tables are incomplete; in checked studies, under half of the missing clones stem from an unresolved V gene, and the remainder is unexplained. From that table come the V and J calls and clone size; the DNA was used to work out D and trimming. This sample comprises approximately 160,000 clones, about 90% of them detected only once. Of the sample, 7% to 7.5% falls within the top ten clones.

This receptor was taken from a woman between 50 and 59 years old who had recovered from COVID-19. This receptor chain uses TRBV5-6 and TRBJ1-2; 9 central bases correspond to TRBD1. The specimen sequenced was PBMCs or T cells enriched from blood (not recorded which). This receptor carries the CDR3 CASSGTGSDGYTF. The sequenced DNA is TGTGCCAGCAGCGGGACAGGGAGCGATGGCTACACCTTC.